The 19 T cell receptor beta chains given below trace back to one sample, sequenced in a study of cytomegalovirus exposure and HLA in healthy donors. This PCR relied on a set of 60 Vbeta primers and 13 Jbeta primers. The table came from immunoSEQ multiplex PCR; TCRdb's copy has only in-frame clones and leaves some out. The sample includes approximately 110,000 clones, about 78% seen only once; the top ten take roughly 8.2%. Sequencing was done on a sample of PBMCs. The receptors originated from a woman aged 40-49 years in good health and CMV-seropositive.

The chain recombines TRBV4-3 with TRBJ2-1, with a possible D match to TRBD2 (5 bases). Germline CDR1 is LGHNA and CDR2 is YSLEER. V was clipped by 5 bases and J by 6 bases, with 14 bases between them. The CDR3 spans 14 residues. The CDR3 DNA reads TGCGCCAGCAGCAGCGGATTAGGGCTCAATGAGCAGTTCTTC. Protein: CASSSGLGLNEQFF.

This clone was recorded only once. The chain carries TRBV7-9 and TRBJ1-1; 8 nucleotides agree with TRBD1. CDR1 and CDR2 (germline): SEHNR, FQNEAQ (reference sequence). V gave up 1 base and J gave up 5 bases; unmatched junction bases: 6. The CDR3 extends over 15 amino acids. Here the CDR3 reads CASSLGAGGSTEAFF. CDR3 bases: TGTGCCAGCAGCTTAGGGGCAGGGGGCTCTACTGAAGCTTTCTTT.

This chain uses TRBV9 with TRBJ1-2; perhaps TRBD1 as D (6 bases). The CDR3 contains 16 residues. Trimming shortened V by 3 bases and J by 0 bases, and 15 bases separated the two germline ends. Germline loops: CDR1 SGDLS, CDR2 YYNGEE. CDR3 DNA: TGTGCCAGCAGCGCCCGGGGGGGGGCTACTAACTATGGCTACACCTTC. It is translated as CASSARGGATNYGYTF.

This chain joins TRBV7-2 and TRBJ2-7; 14 nucleotides align to TRBD2. CDR1 and CDR2 (germline): SGHTA, FQGNSA. V shed 4 bases, J shed 2 bases, and the junction held 7 bases outside the gene matches. This CDR3 comprises 17 residues. This CDR3 reads CASSSPLTSGGAYEQYF. The CDR3 DNA sequence: TGTGCCAGCAGCTCCCCCTTGACTAGCGGGGGGGCCTACGAGCAGTACTTC.

This clone was picked up a small number of times. The chain has TRBV5-4 and TRBJ1-2; D is undetermined. V was clipped by 0 bases and J by 8 bases, with 8 bases between them. The CDR3 is 12 amino acids. Per the germline V gene, CDR1 is SGHNT and CDR2 is YYREEE (reference sequence). The CDR3 coding sequence is TGTGCCAGCAGCTTGGGGGCTGGGGGCTACACCTTC. It is translated as CASSLGAGGYTF.

The chain joins TRBV7-2 to TRBJ2-7; no clear D. The germline V gene encodes CDR1 SGHTA and CDR2 FQGNSA. The V end was cut by 4 bases, the J end by 0 bases, with 10 bases between. The CDR3 is 14 amino acids. The CDR3 protein is CASSYRQISYEQYF. The CDR3 nucleotides read TGTGCCAGCAGCTATCGTCAGATCTCCTACGAGCAGTACTTC.

This chain uses TRBV6-6 with TRBJ2-1; D not certain. CDR1 and CDR2 from the germline V gene are MNHNY and SVGAGI (reference sequence). The ends were cut back, 6 bases at V and 3 bases at J, with 6 bases in the middle. This CDR3 region has 12 residues. The CDR3 sequence: CASRSVYNEQFF. DNA for the CDR3: TGTGCCAGCAGGTCCGTCTACAATGAGCAGTTCTTC.

J is TRBJ1-1 and V is TRBV9, with D perhaps matching TRBD1 (5 bases). Germline V gives CDR1 SGDLS, CDR2 YYNGEE. The CDR3 is 13 amino acids. V was shortened by 4 bases and J by 5 bases, with 12 bases between the two germline ends. DNA of the CDR3: TGTGCCAGCAGCCCGGGGGTGGTTACTGAAGCTTTCTTT. Translating gives CASSPGVVTEAFF.

In its sample, this clone was seen once. The rearrangement links TRBV9 to TRBJ2-3, with 9 bases lining up with TRBD2. V gave up 2 bases and J gave up 3 bases; unmatched junction bases: 4. The CDR3 spans 15 residues. CDR1 SGDLS and CDR2 YYNGEE come from the germline V gene. In DNA form, the CDR3 reads TGTGCCAGCAGCGTTAGCGGGGGCAGGACAGATACGCAGTATTTT. Its protein product is CASSVSGGRTDTQYF.

This chain uses TRBV5-4 with TRBJ1-6; TRBD1 might be the D (5 bases). Trimming cost V 4 bases and J 7 bases, with 15 bases left between them. Germline CDR1 reads SGHNT; CDR2 reads YYREEE (reference sequence). The CDR3 is 15 residues long. Written as DNA, the CDR3 is TGTGCCAGCAGCCAAACAGGTTTCGGCAATTCACCCCTCCACTTT. Amino acids: CASSQTGFGNSPLHF. The entire variable domain, with the rest obtained from reference TRBV5-4 and TRBJ1-6, is as follows: ETGVTQSPTHLIKTRGQQVTLRCSSQSGHNTVSWYQQALGQGPQFIFQYYREEENGRGNFPPRFSGLQFPNYSSELNVNALELDDSALYLCASSQTGFGNSPLHFGNGTRLTVT.

The rearrangement joins TRBV29-1 to TRBJ1-2, with D tentatively TRBD1 (5 bases). Per the germline V gene, CDR1 is SQVTM and CDR2 is ANQGSEA. CDR3 length: 15 residues. Between the trimmed V and J ends, which lost 1 base and 7 bases, there was a span of 19 bases. CDR3: CSVEGPGGKLGGYTF. CDR3 sequence (DNA): TGCAGCGTTGAAGGTCCGGGGGGTAAGCTAGGTGGCTACACCTTC.

This clone appeared a few times. The chain employs TRBV2 and TRBJ2-7; 7 nucleotides align to TRBD2. From germline, CDR1 is SNHLY and CDR2 FYNNEI. The V segment lost 8 bases and the J segment 5 bases; nucleotides outside the gene matches: 6. This CDR3 comprises 12 residues. The chain's CDR3 is CASGGDLHEQYF. The CDR3 region has the DNA TGTGCCAGCGGGGGGGACCTCCACGAGCAGTACTTC. Full variable domain (outside the CDR3, taken from reference TRBV2 and TRBJ2-7): EPEVTQTPSHQVTQMGQEVILRCVPISNHLYFYWYRQILGQKVEFLVSFYNNEISEKSEIFDDQFSVERPDGSNFTLKIRSTKLEDSAMYFCASGGDLHEQYFGPGTRLTVT.

This clone was seen a few times. The V and J genes are TRBV10-3 and TRBJ1-4; D is possibly TRBD1 (5 bases). CDR1 ENHRY and CDR2 SYGVKD come from the germline V gene. V was clipped by 11 bases and J by 4 bases, with 14 bases between them. The CDR3 totals 13 residues. In nucleotides, the CDR3 is TGTGCCGCCGGGGGAGGAGGTAATGAAAAACTGTTTTTT. Amino acids: CAAGGGGNEKLFF.

This clone was observed once. The rearrangement links TRBV4-3 to TRBJ1-2; 8 bases map to TRBD1. In germline, CDR1 is LGHNA, CDR2 YSLEER. The CDR3 covers 13 residues. V shed 2 bases, J shed 9 bases, and the junction held 5 bases outside the gene matches. The CDR3 sequence is CASSQTQGARYTF. CDR3 nucleotide sequence: TGCGCCAGCAGCCAAACCCAGGGGGCTCGCTACACCTTC.

The chain has TRBV15 and TRBJ1-2, with a possible D match to TRBD1 (6 bases). The CDR3 has 15 residues. The germline V and J ends were trimmed by 5 bases and 4 bases, with 17 bases remaining between them. Germline V CDR1 and CDR2: LNHNV, YYDKDF (reference sequence). DNA for the CDR3: TGTGCCACCAGCGTGGGGGACACGGACCTCTATGGCTACACCTTC. Amino acid sequence: CATSVGDTDLYGYTF.

V usage is TRBV5-4 and J usage is TRBJ1-2; D remains unclear. The CDR3 covers 15 residues. Per germline, CDR1 SGHNT and CDR2 YYREEE (reference sequence). V lost 0 bases, J lost 2 bases, and 11 bases lay in between. CDR3 DNA: TGTGCCAGCAGCTTGGAGGCAGGCCCAAACTATGGCTACACCTTC. Translation: CASSLEAGPNYGYTF.

Notes on this clone: No conserved phenylalanine or tryptophan is present at the end of the CDR3, so a read error is the likely explanation. The DNA is left out, because the CDR3 cannot be placed on it with certainty; the CDR3 is given as TCRdb lists it. The chain couples TRBV7-9 to TRBJ2-3; the table's TRBD2 call for D was not verified on the DNA. The germline gives CDR1 SEHNR, CDR2 FQNEAQ (reference sequence). The CDR3 region is 13 residues in length, termini included. The CDR3 sequence: CASGTSGTSETPL.

V is TRBV21-1 and J is TRBJ2-1; the DNA was not used to check the table's D call, TRBD2. TRBV21-1 is an annotated pseudogene. The CDR3 has 16 amino acids. The CDR3: CASSKVSRVLYNEQFF. DNA for the CDR3: TGTGCCAGCAGCAAAGTTTCCCGGGTATTGTACAATGAGCAGTTCTTC.

The chain combines TRBV6-5 with TRBJ2-7; 10 positions match TRBD1. The CDR3 is 14 residues long. Trimming removed 6 bases from V and 5 bases from J; junction bases left unmatched: 7. The V gene's germline CDR1 is MNHEY and CDR2 SVGAGI. CDR3 protein: CASSRDRGRDEQYF. As DNA, the CDR3 is TGTGCCAGCAGCCGGGACAGGGGCAGGGACGAGCAGTACTTC.